This T cell receptor beta chain originates from a study of blood T cell repertoires in COVID-19. Study background: From the United States, Italy and Spain came samples of acute and convalescent COVID-19.

Between the trimmed V and J ends, which lost 5 bases and 4 bases, there was a span of 21 bases. CDR3 size: 17 residues. From germline, CDR1 is MNHEY and CDR2 SMNVEV (reference sequence). Source study methods: Reference gene primers were amplified, and this amplification served to estimate nucleated cell counts. Produced via immunoSEQ multiplex PCR; TCRdb's table is partial and in-frame only. The V and J calls and the clone size are those of that table, but D and trimming were determined from the DNA. The sample contains about 240,000 clones, around nine tenths of which appear only once. This receptor was obtained from a man aged 25-45 years with COVID-19, enrolled during active disease. Sequencing used peripheral blood. The chain is built from TRBV27 and TRBJ1-3; weak D call: TRBD1 (5 bases). The chain's CDR3 is CASSPFPPGLRGNTIYF. The CDR3 DNA follows: TGTGCCAGCAGTCCCTTCCCACCAGGGTTGAGGGGAAACACCATATATTTT.